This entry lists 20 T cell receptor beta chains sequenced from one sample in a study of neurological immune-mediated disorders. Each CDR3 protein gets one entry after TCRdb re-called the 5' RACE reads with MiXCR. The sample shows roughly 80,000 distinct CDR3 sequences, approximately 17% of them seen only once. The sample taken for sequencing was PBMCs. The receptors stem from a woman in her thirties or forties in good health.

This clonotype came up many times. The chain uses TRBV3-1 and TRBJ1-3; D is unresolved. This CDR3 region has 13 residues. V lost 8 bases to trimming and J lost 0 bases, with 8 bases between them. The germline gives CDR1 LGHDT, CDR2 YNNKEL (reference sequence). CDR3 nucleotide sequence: TGTGCCAGCCAGGCGGGCTCTGGAAACACCATATATTTT. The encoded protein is CASQAGSGNTIYF.

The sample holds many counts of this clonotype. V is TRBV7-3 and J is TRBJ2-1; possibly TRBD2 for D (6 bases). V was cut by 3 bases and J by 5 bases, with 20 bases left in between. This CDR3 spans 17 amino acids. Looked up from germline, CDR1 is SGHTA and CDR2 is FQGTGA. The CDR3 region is CASSFDGEGLQNNEQFF. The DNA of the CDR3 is TGTGCCAGCAGCTTTGACGGAGAGGGACTCCAGAACAATGAGCAGTTCTTC.

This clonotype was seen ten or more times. CDR3 coding DNA: TGTGCCAGCAGCTTGAGGGCAGGGGATTTCTATGGCTACACCTTC. Translated, it gives CASSLRAGDFYGYTF. V and J are TRBV5-6 and TRBJ1-2; the D gene is possibly TRBD1 (6 bases). This CDR3 region has 15 residues. CDR1 is SGHDT and CDR2 is YYEEEE in the germline V gene. V was clipped by 1 base and J by 4 bases, with 14 bases between them.

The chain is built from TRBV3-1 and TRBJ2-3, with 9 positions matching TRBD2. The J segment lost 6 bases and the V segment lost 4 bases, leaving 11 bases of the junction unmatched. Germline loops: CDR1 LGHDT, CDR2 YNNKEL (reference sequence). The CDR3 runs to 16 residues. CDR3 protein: CASSPDPGLASDTQYF. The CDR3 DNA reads TGTGCCAGCAGCCCGGACCCGGGACTAGCATCCGATACGCAGTATTTT.

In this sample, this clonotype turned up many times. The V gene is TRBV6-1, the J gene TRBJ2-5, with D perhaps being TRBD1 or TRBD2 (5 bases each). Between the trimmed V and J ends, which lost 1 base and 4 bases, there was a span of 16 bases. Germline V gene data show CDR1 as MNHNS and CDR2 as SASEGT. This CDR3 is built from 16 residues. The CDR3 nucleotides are TGTGCCAGCAGTGAAGAGACGGGGCGGTATGGAGAGACCCAGTACTTC. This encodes CASSEETGRYGETQYF.

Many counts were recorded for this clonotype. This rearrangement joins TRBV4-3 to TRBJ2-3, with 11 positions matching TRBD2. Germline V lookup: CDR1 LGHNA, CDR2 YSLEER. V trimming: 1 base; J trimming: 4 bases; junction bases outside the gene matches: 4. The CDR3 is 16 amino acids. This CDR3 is CASSQGTSGLADTQYF. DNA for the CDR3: TGCGCCAGCAGCCAAGGGACTAGCGGGCTTGCAGATACGCAGTATTTT.

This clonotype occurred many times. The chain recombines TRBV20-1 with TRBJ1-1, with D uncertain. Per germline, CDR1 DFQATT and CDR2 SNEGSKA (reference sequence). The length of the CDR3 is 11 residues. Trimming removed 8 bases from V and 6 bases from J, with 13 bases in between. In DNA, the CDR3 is TGCAGTTCCCCAGGTGGTCCTGAAGCTTTCTTT. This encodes CSSPGGPEAFF.

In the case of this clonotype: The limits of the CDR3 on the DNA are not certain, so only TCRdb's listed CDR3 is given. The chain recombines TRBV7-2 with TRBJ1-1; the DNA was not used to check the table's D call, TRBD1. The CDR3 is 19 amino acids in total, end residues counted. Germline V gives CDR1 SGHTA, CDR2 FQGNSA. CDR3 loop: CASSFYICSARDMNTEAFF.

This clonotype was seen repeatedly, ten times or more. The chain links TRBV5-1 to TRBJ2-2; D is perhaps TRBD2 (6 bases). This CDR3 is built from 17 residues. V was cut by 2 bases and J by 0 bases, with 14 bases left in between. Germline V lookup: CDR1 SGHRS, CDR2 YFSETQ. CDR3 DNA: TGCGCCAGCAGCTTATTTTCCGGGACTCCGAACACCGGGGAGCTGTTTTTT. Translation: CASSLFSGTPNTGELFF.

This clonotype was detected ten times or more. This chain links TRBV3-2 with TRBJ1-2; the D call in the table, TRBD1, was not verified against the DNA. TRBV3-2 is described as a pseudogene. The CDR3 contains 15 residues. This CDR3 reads CASSHLLGQLYGYTF. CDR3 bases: TGTGCCAGCAGCCACCTTCTCGGACAGCTCTATGGCTACACCTTC.

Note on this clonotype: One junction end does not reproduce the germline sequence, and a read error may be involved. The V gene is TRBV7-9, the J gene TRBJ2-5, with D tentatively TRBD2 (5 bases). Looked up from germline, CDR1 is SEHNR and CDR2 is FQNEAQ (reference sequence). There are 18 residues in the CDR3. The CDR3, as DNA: TGTGCCAGCAGCCCGTTAGTTTTCTCTTTGAGGGCCCAAGAGACCGAGTACTTC. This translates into CASSPLVFSLRAQETEYF.

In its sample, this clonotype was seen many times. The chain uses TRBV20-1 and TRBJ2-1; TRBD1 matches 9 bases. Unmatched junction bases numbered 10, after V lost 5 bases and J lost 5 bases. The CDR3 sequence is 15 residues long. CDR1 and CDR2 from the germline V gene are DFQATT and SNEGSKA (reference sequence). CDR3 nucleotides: TGCAGTGCTCTGACGGGACAGGGCTTCGACAATGAGCAGTTCTTC. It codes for CSALTGQGFDNEQFF.

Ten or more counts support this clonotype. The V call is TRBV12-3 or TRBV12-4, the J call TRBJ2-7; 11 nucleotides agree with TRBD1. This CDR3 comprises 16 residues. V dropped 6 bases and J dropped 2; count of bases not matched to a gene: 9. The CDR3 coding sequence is TGTGCCAGCAGCCACCGTCCGGGACAGGGGGCCTACGAGCAGTACTTC. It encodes CASSHRPGQGAYEQYF.

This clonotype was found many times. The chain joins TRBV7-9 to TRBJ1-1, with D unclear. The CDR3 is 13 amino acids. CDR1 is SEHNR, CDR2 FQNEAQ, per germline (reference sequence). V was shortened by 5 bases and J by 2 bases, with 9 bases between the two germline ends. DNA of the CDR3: TGTGCCAGCAGCCCTCGCGGTAACACTGAAGCTTTCTTT. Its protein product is CASSPRGNTEAFF.

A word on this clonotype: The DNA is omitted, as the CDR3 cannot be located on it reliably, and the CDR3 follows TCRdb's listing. The CDR3 is CATNTGTGGYEQYVGPDGELFF. V is TRBV2 and J is TRBJ2-2; TRBD1 reflects the table's D call only, with no check against the DNA. CDR1 is SNHLY, CDR2 FYNNEI, per germline. The CDR3 adds up to 22 amino acids, both ends counted.

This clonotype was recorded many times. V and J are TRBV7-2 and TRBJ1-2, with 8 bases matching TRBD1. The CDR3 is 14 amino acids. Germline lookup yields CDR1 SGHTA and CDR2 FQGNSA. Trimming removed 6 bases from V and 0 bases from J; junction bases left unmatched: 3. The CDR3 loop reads CASRRQGSNYGYTF. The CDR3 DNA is TGTGCCAGCAGACGACAGGGGTCTAACTATGGCTACACCTTC.

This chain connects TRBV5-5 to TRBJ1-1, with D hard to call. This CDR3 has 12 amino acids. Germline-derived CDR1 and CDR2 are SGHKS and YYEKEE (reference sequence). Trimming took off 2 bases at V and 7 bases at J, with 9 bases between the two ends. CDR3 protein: CASSFTEYEAFF. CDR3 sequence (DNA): TGTGCCAGCAGCTTCACGGAGTATGAAGCTTTCTTT. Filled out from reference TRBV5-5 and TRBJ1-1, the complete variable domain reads DAGVTQSPTHLIKTRGQQVTLRCSPISGHKSVSWYQQVLGQGPQFIFQYYEKEERGRGNFPDRFSARQFPNYSSELNVNALLLGDSALYLCASSFTEYEAFFGQGTRLTVV.

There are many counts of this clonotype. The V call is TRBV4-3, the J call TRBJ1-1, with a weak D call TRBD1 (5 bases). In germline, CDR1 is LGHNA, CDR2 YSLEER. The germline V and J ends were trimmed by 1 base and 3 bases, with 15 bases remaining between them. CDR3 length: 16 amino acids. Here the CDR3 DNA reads TGCGCCAGCAGCCAAGCAATAGCGATGGGACACACTGAAGCTTTCTTT. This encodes CASSQAIAMGHTEAFF.

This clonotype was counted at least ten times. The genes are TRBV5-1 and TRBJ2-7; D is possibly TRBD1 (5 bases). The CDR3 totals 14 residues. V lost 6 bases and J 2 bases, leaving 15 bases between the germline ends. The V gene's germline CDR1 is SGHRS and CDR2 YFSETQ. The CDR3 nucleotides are TGCGCCAGCAAAACGTCAGGGATGACCTACGAGCAGTACTTC. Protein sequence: CASKTSGMTYEQYF. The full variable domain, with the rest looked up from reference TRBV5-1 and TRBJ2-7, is KAGVTQTPRYLIKTRGQQVTLSCSPISGHRSVSWYQQTPGQGLQFLFEYFSETQRNKGNFPGRFSGRQFSNSRSEMNVSTLELGDSALYLCASKTSGMTYEQYFGPGTRLTVT.

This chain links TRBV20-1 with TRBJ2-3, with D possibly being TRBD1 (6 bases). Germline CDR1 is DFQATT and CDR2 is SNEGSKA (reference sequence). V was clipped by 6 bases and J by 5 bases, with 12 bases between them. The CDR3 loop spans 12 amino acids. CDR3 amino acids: CSAPKQGDTQYF. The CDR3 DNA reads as TGCAGTGCGCCTAAACAGGGAGATACGCAGTATTTT.